This is a list of T cell receptor beta chains from one sample in a study of blood T cell repertoires in COVID-19. Method: immunoSEQ multiplex PCR; TCRdb's copy keeps in-frame clones and lacks some. The sample has 130,000 to 150,000 clones; about four fifths are singletons. Sequencing was carried out using peripheral blood. These receptor sequences come from a woman of 80 years or more with acute or convalescent COVID-19. Each CDR3 is given with its conserved first and last residue. D genes are given only for firm matches. The size field is filled for only some rows; it gives once, few, many or a size class.

j_call,clone_size,v_call,d_call,cdr3_nt,cdr3_aa
TRBJ1-6,NA,TRBV15,NA,TGTGCCACCACGGGGTCCGGTAATTCACCCCTCCACTTT,CATTGSGNSPLHF
TRBJ1-2,once,TRBV6-5,TRBD1,TGTGCCAGCAGCCCGGGACAGCCGAATAACTATGGCTACACCTTC,CASSPGQPNNYGYTF
TRBJ1-2,NA,TRBV30,TRBD1,TGTGCCTGGAGCGGGACAGGCGACTATGGCTACACCTTC,CAWSGTGDYGYTF
TRBJ2-1,NA,TRBV10-3,TRBD1,TGTGCCATCTCCCAGGGACAGGGTTTTGTGGAGCAGTTCTTC,CAISQGQGFVEQFF
TRBJ1-1,NA,TRBV7-9,NA,TGTGCCAGCAGCTTATCCGAGGCTGAAGCTTTCTTT,CASSLSEAEAFF
TRBJ1-2,NA,TRBV18,NA,TGTGCCAGCTCACCACCAGTTTCTACGGAGCTAGGTTATGGCTACACCTTC,CASSPPVSTELGYGYTF
TRBJ1-2,NA,TRBV29-1,NA,TGCAGCGTCCCAGACCCTAGCCGGTATGGCTACACCTTC,CSVPDPSRYGYTF
TRBJ1-3,NA,TRBV21-1,NA,TGTGCCAGCAGCACCCACTTTGGGGGACTGCCAGACACCATATATTTT,CASSTHFGGLPDTIYF
TRBJ2-3,NA,TRBV19,TRBD2,TGTGCCAGTAGTACCCGACTAGCCACAGATACGCAGTATTTT,CASSTRLATDTQYF
TRBJ1-4,NA,TRBV7-9,TRBD1,TGTGCCAGCAGCTCCGGACAGGGGGCTGAAAAACTGTTTTTT,CASSSGQGAEKLFF
TRBJ2-2,NA,TRBV19,NA,TGTGCCAGTAGTACCCGCCAGGATGGCGGGGAGCTGTTTTTT,CASSTRQDGGELFF
TRBJ1-1,NA,TRBV12-3/TRBV12-4,NA,TGTGCCAGCAGCCCTCCCGGTAAGCGAGCTTTCTTT,CASSPPGKRAFF
TRBJ1-4,NA,TRBV5-6,TRBD1,TGTGCCAGCAGCCTGGGGGGACAGGGGAATGAAAAACTGTTTTTT,CASSLGGQGNEKLFF
TRBJ1-1,NA,TRBV14,NA,TGTGCCAGCAGCCCTAGTCTGGTGAACACTGAAGCTTTCTTT,CASSPSLVNTEAFF
TRBJ1-5,NA,TRBV9,TRBD1,TGTGCCAGCAGCGTAGAGGGACAGAGCAATCAGCCCCAGCATTTT,CASSVEGQSNQPQHF
TRBJ2-7,NA,TRBV3-1/TRBV3-2,TRBD2,TGTGCCAGCAGCCACCATGGGGAGCGGGGGAGCTACGAGCAGTACTTC,CASSHHGERGSYEQYF
TRBJ1-6,NA,TRBV7-3,TRBD1,TGTGCCAGCAGCTCGTCACAGGGGTTGAATTCACCCCTCCACTTT,CASSSSQGLNSPLHF
TRBJ1-1,NA,TRBV5-1,NA,TGCGCCAGCAGCCTCGGGGGTGGCAGGCGACTGGAAGCTTTCTTT,CASSLGGGRRLEAFF
TRBJ2-7,NA,TRBV5-1,NA,TGCGCCAGCAGCTTGGCCGTGGGGGGGCGTCCCTACGAGCAGTACTTC,CASSLAVGGRPYEQYF
TRBJ1-1,NA,TRBV12-3/TRBV12-4,NA,TGTGCCAGCTCAATGAACACTGAAGCTTTCTTT,CASSMNTEAFF
TRBJ1-4,NA,TRBV5-6,NA,TGTGCCAGCAGCTGGCGGAGTGCAACTAATGAAAAACTGTTTTTT,CASSWRSATNEKLFF
TRBJ1-1,NA,TRBV7-2,NA,TGTGCCAGCAGCTTAGCGGGGGGGCAAGGTGAAGCTTTCTTT,CASSLAGGQGEAFF
TRBJ2-5,few,TRBV9,TRBD2,TGTGCCAGCAGCCCCCAGACTAGCGGGGGGGCGGAGACCCAGTACTTC,CASSPQTSGGAETQYF
TRBJ2-2,NA,TRBV18,TRBD1,TGTGCCAGCTCACCAGGGACAGGAACGAACACCGGGGAGCTGTTTTTT,CASSPGTGTNTGELFF
TRBJ1-2,NA,TRBV5-1,NA,TGCGCCAGCACCCTAAACCAGGGATATGGCTACACCTTC,CASTLNQGYGYTF
TRBJ2-1,few,TRBV6-5,TRBD1,TGTGCCAGCAGTCCCTCGGGACAGGTCGCTGAGCAGTTCTTC,CASSPSGQVAEQFF
TRBJ2-2,once,TRBV5-4,TRBD1,TGTGCCAGCAGCGTGGACAGGGGGCACACCGGGGAGCTGTTTTTT,CASSVDRGHTGELFF
TRBJ2-1,NA,TRBV27,TRBD1,TGTGCCAGCAGTCCTTGGCCAGGGGGTAGCTACAATGAGCAGTTCTTC,CASSPWPGGSYNEQFF
TRBJ2-5,NA,TRBV5-4,TRBD2,TGTGCCAGCAGCCCCCCTGGCGGGGGGTCCAAGGAGACCCAGTACTTC,CASSPPGGGSKETQYF
TRBJ1-1,once,TRBV5-6,NA,TGTGCCAGCACCCTGACAGCGAACACTGAAGCTTTCTTT,CASTLTANTEAFF
TRBJ1-2,few,TRBV15,NA,TGTGCCACCAGCAGAGATAGAACCCGAACTAACTATGGCTACACCTTC,CATSRDRTRTNYGYTF
TRBJ2-7,few,TRBV6-6,NA,TGTGCCAGCAGTTACTCGGGCCGAAGCTCCTACGAGCAGTACTTC,CASSYSGRSSYEQYF
TRBJ1-5,NA,TRBV6-5,NA,TGTGCCAGCAGGAGGGGCGGGACGGATCAGCCCCAGCATTTT,CASRRGGTDQPQHF
TRBJ2-7,NA,TRBV7-6,TRBD2,TGTGCCAGCAGCTTTCGACTAGCCGGGGTTGGATCCTACGAGCAGTACTTC,CASSFRLAGVGSYEQYF
TRBJ1-2,NA,TRBV5-1,TRBD1,TGCGCCAGCAGCTCTCCGGGACAGGGTTCTGGCTACACCTTC,CASSSPGQGSGYTF
TRBJ1-4,NA,TRBV6-6,NA,TGTGCCAGCAGAAGTGAAAAACTGTCTTTT,CASRSEKLSF
TRBJ2-7,NA,TRBV6-5,NA,TGTGCCAGCAGTTCTACACAGTTCTTCTTTTCCTACGAGCAGTACTTC,CASSSTQFFFSYEQYF
TRBJ1-2,NA,TRBV5-4,TRBD1,TGTGCCAGCAGCTTGGACGGGACAGGGGCCAACTATGGCTACACCTTC,CASSLDGTGANYGYTF
TRBJ2-7,NA,TRBV5-1,NA,TGCGCCAGCAGCCTGACAGTGCCCTCCTACGAGCAGTACTTC,CASSLTVPSYEQYF
TRBJ1-5,NA,TRBV30,NA,TGTGCCTGGAGTGTCCGGGACAATCAGCCCCAGCATTTT,CAWSVRDNQPQHF
TRBJ1-5,few,TRBV4-2,TRBD1,TGTGCCAGCAGCCAAGATAGTGGCGGGACAGGGAGTGGTCGGATGATCTGGCCCCAGCATTTT,CASSQDSGGTGSGRMIWPQHF
TRBJ2-2,NA,TRBV5-5,NA,TGTGCCAGCAGCTCGGACAGCTGGGTCGCCGGGGAGCTGTTTTTT,CASSSDSWVAGELFF
TRBJ2-5,NA,TRBV5-1,NA,TGCGCCAGCAGCTTGGGACCGGCGGCGGGTGAGACCCAGTACTTC,CASSLGPAAGETQYF
TRBJ1-2,once,TRBV5-1,NA,TGCGCCAGCAGCTTAGGGGTGACGCAGGGCCATGGCTACACCTTC,CASSLGVTQGHGYTF
TRBJ2-5,NA,TRBV4-2,TRBD2,TGTGCCAGCAGCCAAACTCTAGCGGGGGGGCTTGTAGAGACCCAGTACTTC,CASSQTLAGGLVETQYF
TRBJ2-5,NA,TRBV11-2,NA,TGTGCCAGCAGCTTATTGGGGGGAAGTACCAGGAGAGAGACCCAGTACTTC,CASSLLGGSTRRETQYF
TRBJ1-1,NA,TRBV9,NA,TGTGCCAGCAGCGTAGTGTTGGGGGCGGGCGCTGAAGCTTTCTTT,CASSVVLGAGAEAFF
TRBJ1-1,NA,TRBV18,NA,TGTGCCAGCTCACCACAGCGACAGCAGAACACTGAAGCTTTCTTT,CASSPQRQQNTEAFF
TRBJ2-1,NA,TRBV25-1,TRBD2,TGTGCCAGCAGGCCCCGGGGTAGCGGGGCATATCTCCATGAGCAGTTCTTC,CASRPRGSGAYLHEQFF
TRBJ1-2,NA,TRBV14,NA,TGTGCCAGCAGTCGCGGCCAAAACTATGGCTACACCTTC,CASSRGQNYGYTF
TRBJ1-4,NA,TRBV9,TRBD1,TGTGCCAGCAGCGTCGCGACCGGGACAGTAGGCACCGAGAATGAAAAACTGTTTTTT,CASSVATGTVGTENEKLFF